Listed below are T cell receptor beta chains from one sample, sequenced in a study of CD8 T cells in Susac syndrome. TCRdb ran MiXCR on the immunoSEQ multiplex PCR reads and lists one entry per CDR3 protein. The data show around 170,000 distinct CDR3 sequences, around 94% seen once. The sequenced sample was CD4+ T cells from PBMCs. The origin of the receptors is a human donor with Susac syndrome. CDR3s include the opening cysteine and the closing phenylalanine or tryptophan. The D gene is left open where the match is weak. The size of a clone is reported for some rows only, either as once, few or many, or as a class for expanded clones.

d_gene: TRBD2; j_gene: TRBJ2-7; abundance: -; v_gene: TRBV3-1; CDR3nt: TGTGCCAGCAGCCCCCTGACTAGCGGGGGCTTAAGCTCCTACGAGCAGTACTTC; CDR3aa: CASSPLTSGGLSSYEQYF
d_gene: -; j_gene: TRBJ2-1; abundance: -; v_gene: TRBV6-5; CDR3nt: TGTGCCAGCAGGTTAGACGGGCGGGTGGATGAGCAGTTCTTC; CDR3aa: CASRLDGRVDEQFF
d_gene: TRBD1; j_gene: TRBJ2-7; abundance: -; v_gene: TRBV15; CDR3nt: TGTGCCACCAGCAGAGATGCTCAGGGGGCGCGTCGCGAGCAGTACTTC; CDR3aa: CATSRDAQGARREQYF
d_gene: TRBD2; j_gene: TRBJ2-7; abundance: -; v_gene: TRBV6-2/TRBV6-3; CDR3nt: TGTGCCAGCAGGACCAGCGGGGGGGCCTCCTACGAGCAGTACTTC; CDR3aa: CASRTSGGASYEQYF
d_gene: -; j_gene: TRBJ2-1; abundance: -; v_gene: TRBV5-3; CDR3nt: TGTGCCAGAAGCTTGAGGCTAGCGAGCGACAATGAGCAGTTCTTC; CDR3aa: CARSLRLASDNEQFF
d_gene: TRBD1; j_gene: TRBJ2-3; abundance: -; v_gene: TRBV29-1; CDR3nt: TGCAGCGTTGACGGGGACAGGGGAGTAACAGATACGCAGTATTTT; CDR3aa: CSVDGDRGVTDTQYF
d_gene: -; j_gene: TRBJ2-7; abundance: -; v_gene: TRBV20-1; CDR3nt: TGCAGTGCTAGAGCGGACAGCCTAAGCTCCTACGAGCAGTACTTC; CDR3aa: CSARADSLSSYEQYF
d_gene: -; j_gene: TRBJ2-3; abundance: -; v_gene: TRBV15; CDR3nt: TGTGCCACCAGCGGCCGGAGGGGAACGGGAGATACGCAGTATTTT; CDR3aa: CATSGRRGTGDTQYF
d_gene: -; j_gene: TRBJ1-1; abundance: once; v_gene: TRBV2; CDR3nt: TGTGCCAGCAGTGGAGGGCTGGGCACTGAAGCTTTCTTT; CDR3aa: CASSGGLGTEAFF
d_gene: TRBD1; j_gene: TRBJ1-6; abundance: -; v_gene: TRBV3-1; CDR3nt: TGTGCCAGCAGCCCATCCTGGACAGGAGAAAATTCACCCCTCCACTTT; CDR3aa: CASSPSWTGENSPLHF
d_gene: TRBD1; j_gene: TRBJ1-1; abundance: -; v_gene: TRBV10-1; CDR3nt: TGCGCCAGCAGTGACCTGGGACAGGGGGCCGCTGAAGCTTTCTTT; CDR3aa: CASSDLGQGAAEAFF
d_gene: -; j_gene: TRBJ2-3; abundance: -; v_gene: TRBV7-2; CDR3nt: TGTGCCAGCAGCTTATCACGATCTAGCACAGATACGCAGTATTTT; CDR3aa: CASSLSRSSTDTQYF
d_gene: -; j_gene: TRBJ2-3; abundance: -; v_gene: TRBV7-2; CDR3nt: TGTGCCAGCAGATTACTAAGCACAGATACGCAGTATTTT; CDR3aa: CASRLLSTDTQYF
d_gene: -; j_gene: TRBJ2-7; abundance: once; v_gene: TRBV12-3/TRBV12-4; CDR3nt: TGTGCCAGCAGTAGCCGGGGTCCTGAGTACTTC; CDR3aa: CASSSRGPEYF
d_gene: TRBD1; j_gene: TRBJ2-7; abundance: few; v_gene: TRBV14; CDR3nt: TGTGCCAGCAGCTTAGGACAGGGATTTGACGAGCAGTACTTC; CDR3aa: CASSLGQGFDEQYF
d_gene: TRBD2; j_gene: TRBJ2-2; abundance: -; v_gene: TRBV20-1; CDR3nt: TGCAGTGCTAGGGTCGGGGGGTGGGCCGGGGAGCTGTTTTTT; CDR3aa: CSARVGGWAGELFF
d_gene: TRBD1; j_gene: TRBJ2-3; abundance: -; v_gene: TRBV24-1; CDR3nt: TGTGCCACCAGTGATCTAAACAGGGGGCCAGGGACAGATACGCAGTATTTT; CDR3aa: CATSDLNRGPGTDTQYF
d_gene: -; j_gene: TRBJ1-6; abundance: -; v_gene: TRBV7-8; CDR3nt: TGTGCCAGCAGCTCTCGGGGGGCCCGATCGCGGGTGCCCCTCCACTTT; CDR3aa: CASSSRGARSRVPLHF